This section outlines one T cell receptor beta chain sequence together with its context. This record belongs to a study of OX40 agonist ivuxolimab in advanced cancers. Study information: Patients took ivuxolimab, an agonistic anti-OX40 (CD134) antibody. Ivuxolimab was administered intravenously to patients at 0.01 to 10 mg/kg every 2 weeks. Subjects had a mean age of about 60 years, with a range of roughly 23 to 80; just over 80% were male.

Sequencing used immunoSEQ multiplex PCR; TCRdb keeps in-frame clones, though not all of them. The table shows tens of thousands of clones, with about nine tenths occurring only once. Germline CDR1 and CDR2: MNHNS and SASEGT. The CDR3 length is 16 residues. The V gene lost 1 base and the J gene lost 9 bases, with 22 bases spanning the gap. This chain joins TRBV6-1 and TRBJ2-7; maybe TRBD1 (5 bases). Specimen: CD4+ or CD8+ T cells sorted from blood, collected in a trial of the OX40 agonist ivuxolimab. The sequence came from an adult with an advanced solid tumor such as melanoma, head and neck, liver or kidney cancer. CDR3 sequence reads: CASSEEQVFLSTTQYF. The CDR3 DNA sequence: TGTGCCAGCAGTGAAGAACAGGTATTCCTATCTACGACGCAGTACTTC.